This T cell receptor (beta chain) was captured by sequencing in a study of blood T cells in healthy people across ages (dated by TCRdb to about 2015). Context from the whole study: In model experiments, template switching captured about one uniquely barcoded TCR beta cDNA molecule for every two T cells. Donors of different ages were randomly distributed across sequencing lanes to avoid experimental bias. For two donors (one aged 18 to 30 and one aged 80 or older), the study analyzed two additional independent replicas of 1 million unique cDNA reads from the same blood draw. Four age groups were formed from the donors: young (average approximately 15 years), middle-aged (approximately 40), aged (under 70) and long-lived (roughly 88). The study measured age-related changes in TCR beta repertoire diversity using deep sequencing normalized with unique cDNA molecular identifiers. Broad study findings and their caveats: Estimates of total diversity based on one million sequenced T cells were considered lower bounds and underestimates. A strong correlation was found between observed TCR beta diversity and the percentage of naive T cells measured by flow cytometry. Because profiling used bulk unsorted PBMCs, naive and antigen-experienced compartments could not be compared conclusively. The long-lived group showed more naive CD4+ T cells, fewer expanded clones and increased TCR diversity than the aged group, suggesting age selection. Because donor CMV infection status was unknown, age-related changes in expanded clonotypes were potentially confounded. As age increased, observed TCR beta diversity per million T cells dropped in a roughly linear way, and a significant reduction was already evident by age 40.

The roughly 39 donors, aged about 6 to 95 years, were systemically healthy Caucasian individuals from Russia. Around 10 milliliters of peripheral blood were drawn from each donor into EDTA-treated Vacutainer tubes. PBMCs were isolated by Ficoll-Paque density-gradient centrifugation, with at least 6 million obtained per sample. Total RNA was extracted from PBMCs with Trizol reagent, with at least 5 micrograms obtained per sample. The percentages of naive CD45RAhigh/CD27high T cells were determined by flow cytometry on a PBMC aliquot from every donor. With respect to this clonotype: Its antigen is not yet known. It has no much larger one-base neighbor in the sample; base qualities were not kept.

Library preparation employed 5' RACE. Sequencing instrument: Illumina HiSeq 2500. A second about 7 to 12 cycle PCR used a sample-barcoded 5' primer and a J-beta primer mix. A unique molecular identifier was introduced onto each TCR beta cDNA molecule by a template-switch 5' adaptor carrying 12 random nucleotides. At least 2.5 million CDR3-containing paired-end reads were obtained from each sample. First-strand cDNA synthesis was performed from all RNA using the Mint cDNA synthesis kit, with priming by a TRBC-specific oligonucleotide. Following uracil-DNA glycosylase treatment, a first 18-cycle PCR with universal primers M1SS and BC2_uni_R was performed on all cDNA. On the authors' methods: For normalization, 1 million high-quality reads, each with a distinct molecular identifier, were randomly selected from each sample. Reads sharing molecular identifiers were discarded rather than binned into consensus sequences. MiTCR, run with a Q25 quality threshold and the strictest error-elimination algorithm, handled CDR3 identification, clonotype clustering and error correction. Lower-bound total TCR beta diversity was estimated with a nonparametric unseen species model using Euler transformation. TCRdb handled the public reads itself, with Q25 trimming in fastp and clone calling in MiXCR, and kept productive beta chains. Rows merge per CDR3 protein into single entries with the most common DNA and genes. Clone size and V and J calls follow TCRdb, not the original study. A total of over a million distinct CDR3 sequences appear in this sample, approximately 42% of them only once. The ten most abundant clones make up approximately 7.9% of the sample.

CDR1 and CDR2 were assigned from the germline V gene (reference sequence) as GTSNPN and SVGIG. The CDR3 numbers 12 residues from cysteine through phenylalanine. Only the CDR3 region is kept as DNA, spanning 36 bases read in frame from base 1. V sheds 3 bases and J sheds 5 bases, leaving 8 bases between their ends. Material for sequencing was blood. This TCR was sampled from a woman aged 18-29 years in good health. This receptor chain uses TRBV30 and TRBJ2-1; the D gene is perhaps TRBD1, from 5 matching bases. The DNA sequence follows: TGTGCCTGGAGGGACAATCACAATGAGCAGTTCTTC. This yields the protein CAWRDNHNEQFF.